This record looks at one T cell receptor (beta chain) sequence and its context. Its antigen is still unknown. One end of the junction fails to match germline, which may point to a read error. The sample belongs to a study of tumor-infiltrating lymphocytes in primary liver carcinoma (dated by TCRdb to about 2017). Regarding the research as a whole: Of the five patients, three men and two women aged 30 to 69 years, four had hepatocellular carcinoma and one had combined HCC and intrahepatic cholangiocarcinoma. The five patients had tumors staged T1-T3 N0M0, with maximum diameters ranging from about 4 to 10 cm. Each sample produced about 3.65 to 7.13 million productive TCRbeta reads, and read depth showed no significant difference between tissue types. TCRbeta repertoire sequencing, expression microarrays and whole-exome sequencing were combined in the study across five regions of each liver tumor, with adjacent normal tissue and blood also included. A total of roughly 35 specimens from 5 patients went through TCRbeta repertoire sequencing, namely 25 tumor regions, 5 adjacent noncancerous liver tissues and 5 peripheral blood samples. To link TCRbeta repertoire diversity with the local molecular phenotype, the 25 tumor region samples were profiled using Agilent mRNA microarrays. Reproducibility between technical replicate repertoires was high, with correlation coefficients above 0.95 and mean shared-clone rates approximately 0.9.

The study at large found these results: The study included only five or six patients, and the authors note findings should be validated in a larger study. Only about 7.5-24% of top clones were present in all five regions of a tumor, suggesting spatial heterogeneity of tumor-infiltrating T cells. Repertoire overlap was found to be higher between tumor regions (mean around 35%) than between tumor-adjacent (approximately 17%) or tumor-blood (approximately 15%) pairs, consistent with antigen-driven expansion. Only the TCR beta chain was sequenced, which likely underestimates true repertoire diversity because unpaired alpha chains were not captured. Bulk unsorted samples precluded comparing CD4+ and CD8+ T cell repertoires. Compared with blood, tumors had a significantly larger share of the repertoire taken up by the top 250 clones (p = 0.039).

There are 14 amino acids in the CDR3, from cysteine to phenylalanine inclusive. CDR3 DNA only is kept here, 42 bases in frame from base 1. CDR1 ENHRY and CDR2 SYGVKD were looked up in the germline V gene. Using a constant-region primer and ProtoScript II reverse transcriptase, TCRbeta-specific cDNA was reverse-transcribed from 500 ng total RNA. Construction of the TCRbeta libraries relied on three nested rounds of multiplex PCR, following a slightly modified ARM-PCR procedure. Each of the first two PCR rounds ran for about 10 cycles and used multiplex TRBV1-TRBV30 forward primers together with a Cbeta reverse primer. Sample barcodes and Illumina adapters were attached in a final 25-cycle PCR using Deep VentR polymerase. Amplicons of 200-500 bp were gel-purified with a QIAquick gel extraction kit before sequencing. An Illumina HiSeq 2500 was used to sequence the TCRbeta amplicons, generating 250-bp paired-end reads. Per the source publication's procedure: To recover full CDR3 sequences, reads were quality-trimmed using Trimmomatic v0.33 and paired reads were then merged using FLASH v1.2.11. V, D and J germline segments were assigned to the rearranged TCRbeta sequences using MiGEC v1.2.1b. Clonotype statistics, along with Shannon-Wiener diversity indices, were calculated using VDJtools v1.0.0. To reduce sampling bias, subsequent analyses other than the diversity analysis used only the 250 most abundant clonotypes in each sample. TCRdb applied fastp at Q25 and MiXCR to the public reads, then kept only in-frame beta chains. Here each entry gathers all rows of one CDR3 protein and keeps the most common genes and DNA. The V and J calls here are based on TCRdb, not the publication. For this sample the table gives approximately 190,000 distinct CDR3 sequences, of which around four fifths were detected only once. The ten largest clones add up to around 18% of the sample.

Without any cell sorting, total RNA and DNA were extracted together from 20-30 mg of bulk tissue using the AllPrep DNA/RNA mini kit. Between November 2015 and March 2016, roughly five patients in China with histopathologically diagnosed primary liver carcinoma had their tumors surgically resected. At the time of sampling, the patients had chronic HBV infection and had not received any treatment. Each tumor was sampled at five spatially separated regions: the tumor centre plus the superior, inferior, left-lateral and right-lateral poles. According to histology, viable tumor cells made up more than 75% of every tumor sample. Fresh tumor and adjacent tissue pieces were bisected; one half was stored in RNAlater at -80°C, the other sent for histology.

The receptor was isolated from a man between 40 and 49 years old with primary liver carcinoma and hepatitis B virus infection. Sequenced material: tumor tissue from primary liver carcinoma. The chain couples TRBV10-3 to TRBJ1-2; the D region possibly corresponds to TRBD1 (6 bases align). The CDR3 here reads CAIRESSGDFCYTF. The DNA sequence follows: TGCGCCATCAGAGAGTCGTCAGGGGACTTTTGCTACACCTTC.